The clone carrying this T cell receptor (beta chain) has a single count. This entry comes from a study of cytomegalovirus exposure and HLA in healthy donors. Unrecorded immune exposures were likely, despite nominal health at sampling. The CDR3 runs to 18 residues. This PCR relied on a set of 60 Vbeta primers and 13 Jbeta primers. Measured with immunoSEQ multiplex PCR; TCRdb has only the in-frame clones, and not every one. The data contain 200,000 or so clones, around 81% of them seen just once; the ten biggest clones take up roughly 2.1%. The chain uses TRBV12-2 and TRBJ1-2. TRBV12-2 represents a pseudogene. This sequence was found in a woman between 18 and 29 years old in good health and CMV-seropositive. Sequencing was carried out using PBMCs. Written as DNA, the CDR3 is TGTGCAAGTCGCCACCTTGACTCGGGCCGGGAATGGAACTATGGCTACACCTTC. Residues: CASRHLDSGREWNYGYTF.